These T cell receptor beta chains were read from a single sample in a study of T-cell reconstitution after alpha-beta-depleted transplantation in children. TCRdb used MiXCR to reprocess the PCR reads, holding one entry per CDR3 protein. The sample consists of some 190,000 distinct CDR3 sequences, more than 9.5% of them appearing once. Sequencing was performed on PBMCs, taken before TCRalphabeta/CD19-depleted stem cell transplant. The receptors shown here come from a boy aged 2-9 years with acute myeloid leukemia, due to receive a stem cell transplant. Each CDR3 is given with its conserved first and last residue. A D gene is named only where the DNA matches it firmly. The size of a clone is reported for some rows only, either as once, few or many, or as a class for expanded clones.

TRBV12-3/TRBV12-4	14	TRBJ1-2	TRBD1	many	CASSTGTAAYGYTF	TGTGCCAGCAGCACCGGGACAGCGGCATATGGCTACACCTTC
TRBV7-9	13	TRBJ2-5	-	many	CASSPGGRETQYF	TGTGCCAGCAGCCCGGGGGGCCGGGAGACCCAGTACTTC
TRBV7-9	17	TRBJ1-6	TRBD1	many	CASSSGQANSYNSPLHF	TGTGCCAGCAGCTCCGGACAGGCCAACTCCTATAATTCACCCCTCCACTTT
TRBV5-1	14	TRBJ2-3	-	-	CASSLEGEVDTQYF	TGCGCCAGCAGCTTGGAAGGTGAGGTCGATACGCAGTATTTT
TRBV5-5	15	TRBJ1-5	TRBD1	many	CASSTTGQDYQPQHF	TGTGCCAGCAGTACCACGGGACAGGATTATCAGCCCCAGCATTTT
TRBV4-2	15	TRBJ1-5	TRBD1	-	CASSQGTGGSHPQHF	TGTGCCAGCAGCCAAGGGACAGGGGGAAGTCACCCCCAGCATTTT
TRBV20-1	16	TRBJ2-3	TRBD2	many	CSARGQRETRADTQYF	TGCAGTGCTAGAGGCCAGCGGGAGACGCGGGCAGATACGCAGTATTTT
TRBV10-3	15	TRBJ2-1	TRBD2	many	CAIRELAGPANEQFF	TGTGCCATCAGGGAACTAGCGGGACCTGCCAATGAGCAGTTCTTC
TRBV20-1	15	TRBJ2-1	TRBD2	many	CSARDSAGVRNEQFF	TGCAGTGCTAGAGATTCAGCGGGGGTTCGGAATGAGCAGTTCTTC
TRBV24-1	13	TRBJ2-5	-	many	CATSGGVEETQYF	TGTGCCACCAGTGGGGGGGTGGAAGAGACCCAGTACTTC
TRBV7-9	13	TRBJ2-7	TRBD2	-	CASSEGLVHEQYF	TGTGCCAGCAGCGAGGGACTAGTCCACGAGCAGTACTTC
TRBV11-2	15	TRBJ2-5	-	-	CASSLYGRLQETQYF	TGTGCCAGCAGCTTATATGGTCGACTACAAGAGACCCAGTACTTC
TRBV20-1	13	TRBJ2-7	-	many	CSAPPGRAYEQYF	TGCAGTGCCCCGCCGGGACGAGCCTACGAGCAGTACTTC
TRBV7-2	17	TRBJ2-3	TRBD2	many	CASSFSGSGGVGDTQYF	TGTGCCAGCAGCTTTTCAGGAAGCGGGGGGGTTGGAGATACGCAGTATTTT
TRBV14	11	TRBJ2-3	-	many	CASSHGDTQYF	TGTGCCAGCAGCCATGGAGATACGCAGTATTTT
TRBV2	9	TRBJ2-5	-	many	CASSDPQYF	TGTGCCAGCAGTGACCCCCAGTACTTC
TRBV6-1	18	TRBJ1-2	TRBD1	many	CASRKSPGQGARNYGYTF	TGTGCCAGCAGAAAATCACCGGGACAGGGGGCTCGGAACTATGGCTACACCTTC
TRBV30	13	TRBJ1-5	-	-	CAWSVDSNQPQHF	TGTGCCTGGAGTGTGGATTCCAATCAGCCCCAGCATTTT
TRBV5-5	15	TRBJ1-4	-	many	CASSFDGRPNEKLFF	TGTGCCAGCAGCTTCGACGGCAGACCTAATGAAAAACTGTTTTTT
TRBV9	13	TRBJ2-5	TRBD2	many	CASKAGGQETQYF	TGTGCCAGCAAAGCGGGGGGACAAGAGACCCAGTACTTC
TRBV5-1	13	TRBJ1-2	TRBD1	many	CASSYQTGDGYTF	TGCGCCAGCAGCTACCAAACAGGGGATGGCTACACCTTC
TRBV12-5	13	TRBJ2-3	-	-	CAGSREWADMQYF	TGTGCCGGCAGTCGGGAGTGGGCAGATATGCAGTATTTT
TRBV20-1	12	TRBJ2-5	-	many	CSARGREETQYF	TGCAGTGCTAGAGGGAGGGAAGAGACCCAGTACTTC
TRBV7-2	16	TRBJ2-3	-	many	CASSNPEGGTTDTQYF	TGTGCCAGCAGCAACCCCGAGGGGGGGACCACAGATACGCAGTATTTT
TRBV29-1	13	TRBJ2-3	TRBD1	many	CSARQGITDTQYF	TGCAGCGCGCGACAGGGGATTACAGATACGCAGTATTTT
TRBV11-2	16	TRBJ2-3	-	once	CASSLWLGGSPDTQYF	TGTGCCAGCAGCCTGTGGCTGGGCGGTTCGCCAGATACGCAGTATTTT
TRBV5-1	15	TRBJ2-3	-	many	CASSLYGRGTDTQYF	TGCGCCAGCAGCTTATATGGTCGGGGGACAGATACGCAGTATTTT
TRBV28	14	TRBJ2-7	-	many	CASSPYLDSYEQYF	TGTGCCAGCAGTCCGTACTTAGATAGCTACGAGCAGTACTTC
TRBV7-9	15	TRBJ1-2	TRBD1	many	CASTRGTILNYGYTF	TGTGCCAGCACCAGGGGGACAATTCTTAACTATGGCTACACCTTC
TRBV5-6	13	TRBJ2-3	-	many	CASSLLSPDTQYF	TGTGCCAGCAGCTTACTTAGTCCAGATACGCAGTATTTT
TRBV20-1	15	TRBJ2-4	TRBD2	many	CSAPIAGEPKNIQYF	TGCAGTGCTCCCATAGCGGGAGAACCCAAAAACATTCAGTACTTC
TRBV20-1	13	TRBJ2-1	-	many	CSAFAGKGNEQFF	TGCAGTGCTTTCGCCGGGAAAGGCAATGAGCAGTTCTTC
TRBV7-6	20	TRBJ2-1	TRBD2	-	CASSLRGLAGEPSSYNEQFF	TGTGCCAGCAGCCTACGGGGACTAGCGGGAGAACCCTCCTCCTACAATGAGCAGTTCTTC
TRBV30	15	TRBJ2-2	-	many	CAWSVGVRLSGELFF	TGTGCCTGGAGTGTAGGGGTACGACTCTCCGGGGAGCTGTTTTTT
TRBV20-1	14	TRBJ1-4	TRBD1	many	CSARDGTANEKLFF	TGCAGTGCTAGAGATGGGACAGCTAATGAAAAACTGTTTTTT
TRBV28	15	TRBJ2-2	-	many	CASSLGGLVTGELFF	TGTGCCAGCAGTTTGGGTGGCTTAGTAACCGGGGAGCTGTTTTTT
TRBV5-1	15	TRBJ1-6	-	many	CASSLARSEDSPLHF	TGCGCCAGCAGCTTGGCCAGATCTGAGGATTCACCCCTCCACTTT
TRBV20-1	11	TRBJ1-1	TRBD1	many	CSAPDREAAFF	TGCAGTGCGCCAGACAGGGAAGCGGCTTTCTTT
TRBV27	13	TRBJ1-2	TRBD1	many	CASSPTQGSGYTF	TGTGCCAGCAGTCCAACACAGGGGTCTGGCTACACCTTC
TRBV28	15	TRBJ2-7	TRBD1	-	CASSLSGQSSYEQYF	TGTGCCAGCAGTTTATCGGGACAGAGCTCCTACGAGCAGTACTTC
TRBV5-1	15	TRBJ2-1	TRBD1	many	CASSLGTGDVNEQFF	TGCGCCAGCAGCTTAGGGACAGGGGATGTGAATGAGCAGTTCTTC
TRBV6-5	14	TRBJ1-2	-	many	CASSYKGANYGYTF	TGTGCCAGCAGTTACAAGGGGGCTAACTATGGCTACACCTTC
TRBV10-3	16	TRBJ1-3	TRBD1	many	CAISDGQGAVGNTIYF	TGTGCCATCAGTGATGGACAGGGGGCAGTTGGAAACACCATATATTTT
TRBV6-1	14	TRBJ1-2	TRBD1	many	CASSRQGWDYGYTF	TGTGCCAGCAGCCGACAGGGTTGGGACTATGGCTACACCTTC
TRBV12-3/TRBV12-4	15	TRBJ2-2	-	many	CASSFLGGYTGELFF	TGTGCCAGCAGTTTCTTGGGAGGATACACCGGGGAGCTGTTTTTT
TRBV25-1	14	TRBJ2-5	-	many	CASSEETGGETQYF	TGTGCCAGCAGTGAAGAGACAGGTGGGGAGACCCAGTACTTC
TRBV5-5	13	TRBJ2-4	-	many	CASSLMVGNIQYF	TGTGCCAGCAGCCTAATGGTCGGAAACATTCAGTACTTC